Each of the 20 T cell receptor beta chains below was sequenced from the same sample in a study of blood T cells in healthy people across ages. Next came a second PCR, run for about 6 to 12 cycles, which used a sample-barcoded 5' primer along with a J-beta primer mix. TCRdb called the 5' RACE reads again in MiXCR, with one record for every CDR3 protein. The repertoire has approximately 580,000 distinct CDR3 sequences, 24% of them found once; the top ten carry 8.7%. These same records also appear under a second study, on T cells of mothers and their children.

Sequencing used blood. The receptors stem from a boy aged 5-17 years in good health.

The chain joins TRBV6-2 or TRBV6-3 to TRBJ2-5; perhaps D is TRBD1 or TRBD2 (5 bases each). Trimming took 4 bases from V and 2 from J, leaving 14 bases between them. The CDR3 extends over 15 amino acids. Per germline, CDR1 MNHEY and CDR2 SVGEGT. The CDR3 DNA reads TGTGCCAGCAGTTCTCCCGGGACGGCTCAAGAGACCCAGTACTTC. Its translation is CASSSPGTAQETQYF.

For the CDR3, the DNA is TGTGCCAGCAGTCCCTGGACTAGCGGCACCGGGGAGCTGTTTTTT. Its translation is CASSPWTSGTGELFF. The chain joins TRBV28 to TRBJ2-2; 10 bases align to TRBD2. CDR3 length equals 15 residues. Trimming removed 5 bases from V and 4 bases from J; junction bases left unmatched: 4. Germline V gives CDR1 MDHEN, CDR2 SYDVKM.

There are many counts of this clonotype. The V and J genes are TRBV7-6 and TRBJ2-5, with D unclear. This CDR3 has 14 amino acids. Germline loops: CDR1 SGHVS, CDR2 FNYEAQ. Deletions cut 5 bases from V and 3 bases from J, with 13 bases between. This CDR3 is CASSLGGQKETQYF. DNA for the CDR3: TGTGCCAGCAGCCTTGGCGGCCAAAAAGAGACCCAGTACTTC.

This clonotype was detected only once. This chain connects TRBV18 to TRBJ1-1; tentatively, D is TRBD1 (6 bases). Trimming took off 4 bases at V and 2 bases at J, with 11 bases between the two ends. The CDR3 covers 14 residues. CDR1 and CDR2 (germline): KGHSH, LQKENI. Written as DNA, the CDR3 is TGTGCCAGCTCACGTGCAGGGGAAAACACTGAAGCTTTCTTT. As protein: CASSRAGENTEAFF.

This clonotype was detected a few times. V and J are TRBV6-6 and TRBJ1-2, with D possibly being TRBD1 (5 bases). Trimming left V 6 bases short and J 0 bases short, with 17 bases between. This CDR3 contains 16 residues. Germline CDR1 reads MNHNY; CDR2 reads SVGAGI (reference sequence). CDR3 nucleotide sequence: TGTGCCAGCAGGGGGGTAGGGGAACCCTCTAACTATGGCTACACCTTC. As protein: CASRGVGEPSNYGYTF.

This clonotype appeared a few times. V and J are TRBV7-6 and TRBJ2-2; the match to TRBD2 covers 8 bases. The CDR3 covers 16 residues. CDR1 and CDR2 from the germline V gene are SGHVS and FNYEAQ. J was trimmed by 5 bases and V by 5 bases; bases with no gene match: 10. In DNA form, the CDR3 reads TGTGCCAGCAGCGAATTGGGGACTAGGAGTACCGGGGAGCTGTTTTTT. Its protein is CASSELGTRSTGELFF.

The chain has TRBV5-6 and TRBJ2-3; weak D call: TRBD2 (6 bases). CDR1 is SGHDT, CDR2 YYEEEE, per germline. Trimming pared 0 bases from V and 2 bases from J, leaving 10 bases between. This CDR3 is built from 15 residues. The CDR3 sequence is CASSLGGRTTDTQYF. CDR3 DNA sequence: TGTGCCAGCAGCTTGGGGGGGAGGACCACAGATACGCAGTATTTT. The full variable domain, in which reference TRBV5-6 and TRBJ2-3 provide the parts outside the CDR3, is DAGVTQSPTHLIKTRGQQVTLRCSPKSGHDTVSWYQQALGQGPQFIFQYYEEEERQRGNFPDRFSGHQFPNYSSELNVNALLLGDSALYLCASSLGGRTTDTQYFGPGTRLTVL.

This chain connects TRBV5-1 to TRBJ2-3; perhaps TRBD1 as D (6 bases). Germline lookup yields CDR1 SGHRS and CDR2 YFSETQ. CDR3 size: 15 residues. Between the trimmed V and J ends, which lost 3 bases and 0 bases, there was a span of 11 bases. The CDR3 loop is CASSSGQTSTDTQYF. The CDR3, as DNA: TGCGCCAGCAGCTCTGGACAGACTAGCACAGATACGCAGTATTTT.

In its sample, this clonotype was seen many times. CDR3 nucleotides: TGTGCCAGCAGTTTATTGGGGGCCTATAATTCACCCCTCCACTTT. Residues: CASSLLGAYNSPLHF. The gene calls are TRBV28 and TRBJ1-6, with a possible D match to TRBD1 (5 bases). The length of the CDR3 is 15 residues. Germline CDR1 and CDR2: MDHEN and SYDVKM. V was pared by 1 base and J by 2 bases, with 6 bases between.

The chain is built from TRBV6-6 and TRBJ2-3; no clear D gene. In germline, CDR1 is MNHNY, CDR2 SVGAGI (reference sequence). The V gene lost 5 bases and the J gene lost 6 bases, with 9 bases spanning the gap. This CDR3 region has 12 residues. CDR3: CASSGAYDTQYF. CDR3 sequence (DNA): TGTGCCAGCAGTGGTGCGTACGATACGCAGTATTTT.

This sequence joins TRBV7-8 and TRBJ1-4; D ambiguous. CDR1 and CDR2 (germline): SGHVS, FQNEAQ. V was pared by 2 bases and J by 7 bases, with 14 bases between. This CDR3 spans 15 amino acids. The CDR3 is CASSLYGNEREKLFF. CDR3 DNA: TGTGCCAGCAGCTTATATGGTAACGAGCGTGAAAAACTGTTTTTT.

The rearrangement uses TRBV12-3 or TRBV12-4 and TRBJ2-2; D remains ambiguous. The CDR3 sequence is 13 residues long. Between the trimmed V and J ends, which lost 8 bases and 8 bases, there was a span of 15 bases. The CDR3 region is CASRLGRMGELFF. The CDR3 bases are TGTGCCAGCCGCCTAGGCAGAATGGGGGAGCTGTTTTTT.

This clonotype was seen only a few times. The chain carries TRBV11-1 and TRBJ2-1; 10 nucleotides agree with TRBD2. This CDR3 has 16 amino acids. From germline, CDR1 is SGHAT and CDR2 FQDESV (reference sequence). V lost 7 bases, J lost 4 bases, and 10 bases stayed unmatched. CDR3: CASTPDLAGGYNEQFF. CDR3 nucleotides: TGTGCCAGCACCCCAGATTTAGCGGGGGGTTACAATGAGCAGTTCTTC.

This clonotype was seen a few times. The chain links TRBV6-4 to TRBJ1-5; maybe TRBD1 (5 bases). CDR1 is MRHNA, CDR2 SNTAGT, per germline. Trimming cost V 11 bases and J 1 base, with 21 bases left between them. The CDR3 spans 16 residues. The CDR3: CAPNMRARQSNQPQHF. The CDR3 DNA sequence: TGTGCCCCCAACATGAGGGCCAGACAGAGCAATCAGCCCCAGCATTTT.

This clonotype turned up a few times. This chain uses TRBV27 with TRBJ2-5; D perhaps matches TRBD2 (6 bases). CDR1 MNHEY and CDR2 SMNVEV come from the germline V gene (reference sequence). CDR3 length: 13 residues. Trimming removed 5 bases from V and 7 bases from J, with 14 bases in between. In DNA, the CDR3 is TGTGCCAGCAGTATGGACTCGCGGGGGACCCAGTACTTC. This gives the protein CASSMDSRGTQYF.

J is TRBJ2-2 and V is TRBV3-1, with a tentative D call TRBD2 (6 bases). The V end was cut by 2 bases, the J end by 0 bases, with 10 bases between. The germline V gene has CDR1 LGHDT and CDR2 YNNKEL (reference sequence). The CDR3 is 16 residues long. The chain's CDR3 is CASSQRRTTNTGELFF. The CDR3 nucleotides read TGTGCCAGCAGCCAACGACGGACTACGAACACCGGGGAGCTGTTTTTT.

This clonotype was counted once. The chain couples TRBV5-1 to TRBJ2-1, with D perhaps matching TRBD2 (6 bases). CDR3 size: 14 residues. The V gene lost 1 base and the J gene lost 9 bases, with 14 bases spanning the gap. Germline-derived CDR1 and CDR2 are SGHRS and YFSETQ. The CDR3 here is CASSLTNGGTEQFF. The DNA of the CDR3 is TGCGCCAGCAGCTTGACAAACGGGGGTACTGAGCAGTTCTTC.

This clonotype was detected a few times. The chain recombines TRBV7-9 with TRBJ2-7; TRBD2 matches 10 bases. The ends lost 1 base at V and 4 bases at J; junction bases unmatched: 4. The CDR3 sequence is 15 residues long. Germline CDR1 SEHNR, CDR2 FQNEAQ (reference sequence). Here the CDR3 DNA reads TGTGCCAGCAGCTTAGGAATAGCGGGAGGTTACGAGCAGTACTTC. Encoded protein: CASSLGIAGGYEQYF. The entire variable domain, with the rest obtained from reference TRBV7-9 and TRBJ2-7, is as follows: DTGVSQNPRHKITKRGQNVTFRCDPISEHNRLYWYRQTLGQGPEFLTYFQNEAQLEKSRLLSDRFSAERPKGSFSTLEIQRTEQGDSAMYLCASSLGIAGGYEQYFGPGTRLTVT.

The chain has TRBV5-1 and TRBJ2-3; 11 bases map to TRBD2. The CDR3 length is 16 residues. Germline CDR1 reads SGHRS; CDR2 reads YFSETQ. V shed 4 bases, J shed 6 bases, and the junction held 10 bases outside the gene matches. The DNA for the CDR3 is TGCGCCAGCAGCCCGGGGTGGCGACTAGCGGGGGATACGCAGTATTTT. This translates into CASSPGWRLAGDTQYF.

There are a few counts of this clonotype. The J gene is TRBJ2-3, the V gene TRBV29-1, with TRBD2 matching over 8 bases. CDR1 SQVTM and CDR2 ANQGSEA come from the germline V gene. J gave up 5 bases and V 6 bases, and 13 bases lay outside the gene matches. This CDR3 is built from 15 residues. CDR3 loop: CSVDRDPGGKDTQYF. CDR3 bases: TGCAGCGTGGATAGGGACCCGGGGGGGAAAGATACGCAGTATTTT.